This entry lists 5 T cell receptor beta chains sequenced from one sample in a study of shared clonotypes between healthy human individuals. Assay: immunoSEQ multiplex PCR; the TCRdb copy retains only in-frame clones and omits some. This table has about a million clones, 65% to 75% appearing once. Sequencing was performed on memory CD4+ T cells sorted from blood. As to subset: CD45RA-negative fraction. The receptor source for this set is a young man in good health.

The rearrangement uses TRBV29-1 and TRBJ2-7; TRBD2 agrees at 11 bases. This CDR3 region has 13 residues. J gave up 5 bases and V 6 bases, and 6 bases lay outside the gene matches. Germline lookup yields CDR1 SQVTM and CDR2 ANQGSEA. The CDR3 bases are TGCAGCGTAACGGGACTAGCGGACCACGAGCAGTACTTC. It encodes CSVTGLADHEQYF.

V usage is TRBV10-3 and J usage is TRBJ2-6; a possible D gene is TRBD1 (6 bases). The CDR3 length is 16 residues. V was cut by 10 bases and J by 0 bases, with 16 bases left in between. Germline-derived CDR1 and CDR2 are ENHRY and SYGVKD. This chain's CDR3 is CASTGSDHSGANVLTF. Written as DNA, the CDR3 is TGTGCCAGCACAGGGTCCGACCACTCTGGGGCCAACGTCCTGACTTTC.

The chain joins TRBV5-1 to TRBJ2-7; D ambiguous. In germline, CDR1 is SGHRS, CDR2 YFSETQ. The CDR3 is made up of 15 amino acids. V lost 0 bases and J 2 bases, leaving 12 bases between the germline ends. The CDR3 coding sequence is TGCGCCAGCAGCTTGGCCGCGACAAATGCCTACGAGCAGTACTTC. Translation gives CASSLAATNAYEQYF.

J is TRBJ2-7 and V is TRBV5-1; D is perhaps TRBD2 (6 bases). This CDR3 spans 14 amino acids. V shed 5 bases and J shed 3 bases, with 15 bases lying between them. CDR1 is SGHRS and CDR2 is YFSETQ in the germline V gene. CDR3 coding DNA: TGCGCCAGCAGGTTTCTGGGAGGTGGCTACGAGCAGTACTTC. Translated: CASRFLGGGYEQYF. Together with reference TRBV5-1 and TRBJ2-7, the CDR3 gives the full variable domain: KAGVTQTPRYLIKTRGQQVTLSCSPISGHRSVSWYQQTPGQGLQFLFEYFSETQRNKGNFPGRFSGRQFSNSRSEMNVSTLELGDSALYLCASRFLGGGYEQYFGPGTRLTVT.

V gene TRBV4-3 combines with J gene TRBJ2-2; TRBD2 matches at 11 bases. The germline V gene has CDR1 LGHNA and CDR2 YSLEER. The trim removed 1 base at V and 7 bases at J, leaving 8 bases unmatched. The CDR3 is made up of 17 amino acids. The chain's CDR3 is CASSQGIAGGPGGELFF. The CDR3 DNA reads TGCGCCAGCAGCCAAGGGATAGCGGGAGGGCCAGGCGGGGAGCTGTTTTTT.